These 28 T cell receptor beta chains came from one sample sequenced in a study of identical twins. TCRdb passed the 5' RACE reads through MiXCR, listing each CDR3 protein once. Of 1.5 million to 2 million distinct CDR3 sequences detected, about 32% appear once; the ten largest clones hold more than 0.25%. Material: cord blood. All receptors derive from a newborn girl in good health.

This clonotype was found a few times. The J gene is TRBJ2-3, the V gene TRBV20-1, with a possible D match to TRBD2 (6 bases). CDR1 and CDR2 (germline): DFQATT, SNEGSKA (reference sequence). CDR3 size: 17 residues. V dropped 2 bases and J dropped 1 base, with 19 bases sitting between them. CDR3 sequence reads: CSARFVRRELRTDTQYF. For the CDR3, the DNA is TGCAGTGCTAGATTCGTGCGCCGGGAGTTACGCACAGATACGCAGTATTTT.

The rearrangement links TRBV4-2 to TRBJ2-3; 10 bases align to TRBD2. V lost 0 bases, J lost 2 bases, and 5 bases stayed unmatched. The CDR3 extends over 17 amino acids. Germline CDR1 is LGHNA and CDR2 is YNFKEQ. The CDR3 loop is CASSQEGAGGPTDTQYF. The CDR3 nucleotides read TGTGCCAGCAGCCAAGAGGGAGCGGGAGGGCCCACAGATACGCAGTATTTT.

This clonotype was counted at least ten times. The rearrangement joins TRBV29-1 to TRBJ2-3; D gene unclear. The CDR3 extends over 13 amino acids. Germline lookup yields CDR1 SQVTM and CDR2 ANQGSEA. V was clipped by 3 bases and J by 0 bases, with 7 bases between them. The CDR3 bases are TGCAGCGTTGAGCCCGGAAGCACAGATACGCAGTATTTT. Translation: CSVEPGSTDTQYF.

The V gene is TRBV20-1, the J gene TRBJ2-7; TRBD2 matches at 9 bases. The V and J ends lost 1 base and 7 bases, in that order; junction bases with no gene match: 5. CDR1 is DFQATT, CDR2 SNEGSKA, per germline (reference sequence). The CDR3 runs 13 residues. The CDR3 DNA sequence: TGCAGTGCTAGAGTGGGGCTAGCGGGGGAGCAGTACTTC. It codes for CSARVGLAGEQYF.

The chain is built from TRBV2 and TRBJ1-2; D not resolved. V lost 0 bases and J lost 3, with 8 bases in between. CDR1 is SNHLY and CDR2 is FYNNEI in the germline V gene. The length of the CDR3 is 14 residues. The CDR3 loop is CASSEAYGYYGYTF. The CDR3 DNA follows: TGTGCCAGCAGTGAAGCTTACGGCTACTATGGCTACACCTTC.

The rearrangement joins TRBV12-3 or TRBV12-4 to TRBJ2-3, with D maybe TRBD2 (5 bases). V lost 0 bases, J lost 4 bases, and 11 bases lay in between. The CDR3 spans 15 residues. CDR3 sequence (DNA): TGTGCCAGCAGTTTAGCCGACCCCGGGGCAGATACGCAGTATTTT. The encoded protein is CASSLADPGADTQYF.

This clonotype was seen only a few times. The chain joins TRBV24-1 to TRBJ1-4; TRBD1 is a possible D gene (5 bases). This CDR3 has 15 amino acids. Trimming shortened V by 4 bases and J by 3 bases, and 11 bases separated the two germline ends. The germline gives CDR1 KGHDR, CDR2 SFDVKD. The CDR3: CATSERGLPNEKLFF. The CDR3 coding sequence is TGTGCCACCAGTGAACGGGGACTGCCTAATGAAAAACTGTTTTTT.

J is TRBJ2-3 and V is TRBV24-1, with TRBD1 matching over 9 bases. Germline V gene lookup returns CDR1 KGHDR and CDR2 SFDVKD. The CDR3 is made up of 11 amino acids. The chain's CDR3 is CATGQGDTQYF. CDR3 DNA: TGTGCTACCGGACAGGGGGATACGCAGTATTTT.

The rearrangement links TRBV20-1 to TRBJ2-7; TRBD1 aligns across 9 bases. CDR1 DFQATT and CDR2 SNEGSKA come from the germline V gene (reference sequence). The CDR3 loop spans 13 amino acids. V lost 6 bases to trimming and J lost 7 bases; unmatched junction nucleotides: 10. CDR3 loop: CSATGTGFNEQYF. The CDR3 DNA reads as TGCAGTGCAACCGGGACAGGGTTTAATGAGCAGTACTTC.

This clonotype came up a few times. The rearrangement uses TRBV11-1 and TRBJ2-3, with D tentatively TRBD2 (5 bases). CDR1 is SGHAT and CDR2 is FQDESV in the germline V gene (reference sequence). This CDR3 comprises 15 residues. V was cut by 5 bases and J by 5 bases, with 17 bases left in between. The CDR3 nucleotides read TGTGCCAGCAGCCCCCATACTAGTCGGGGAGATACGCAGTATTTT. Its translation: CASSPHTSRGDTQYF.

The chain combines TRBV25-1 with TRBJ2-2; a weak D match, TRBD1 (6 bases). The CDR3 is 16 residues long. Per germline, CDR1 MGHDK and CDR2 SYGVNS. V was shortened by 3 bases and J by 7 bases, with 18 bases between the two germline ends. CDR3 coding DNA: TGTGCCAGCAGTGATTCCCTAACAGGGTTGGGCGGGGAGCTGTTTTTT. Protein: CASSDSLTGLGGELFF. The whole variable domain, filled in from reference TRBV25-1 and TRBJ2-2, reads EADIYQTPRYLVIGTGKKITLECSQTMGHDKMYWYQQDPGMELHLIHYSYGVNSTEKGDLSSESTVSRIRTEHFPLTLESARPSHTSQYLCASSDSLTGLGGELFFGEGSRLTVL.

The V and J genes are TRBV6-1 and TRBJ2-7, with 8 bases lining up with TRBD2. The V gene's germline CDR1 is MNHNS and CDR2 SASEGT. The CDR3 is made up of 16 amino acids. V trimming: 3 bases; J trimming: 0 bases; junction bases outside the gene matches: 7. The CDR3 sequence is CASSEASGFGSYEQYF. The CDR3 region has the DNA TGTGCCAGCAGTGAGGCTAGCGGGTTTGGCTCCTACGAGCAGTACTTC.

This clonotype was seen ten or more times. The gene calls are TRBV29-1 and TRBJ2-3; 7 bases line up with TRBD2. This CDR3 spans 14 amino acids. The junction had 4 bases not matched to a gene; V was cut back by 4 bases and J by 0 bases. CDR1 is SQVTM and CDR2 is ANQGSEA in the germline V gene. The CDR3 sequence is CSVGVTSSTDTQYF. In DNA form, the CDR3 reads TGCAGCGTTGGGGTGACTAGCAGCACAGATACGCAGTATTTT.

This chain connects TRBV28 to TRBJ2-4, with 7 bases identical to TRBD1. With V trimmed by 7 bases and J by 3 bases, 3 bases remained unmatched. CDR1 and CDR2 from the germline V gene are MDHEN and SYDVKM. This CDR3 is built from 13 residues. DNA of the CDR3: TGTGCCAGCATTGACAGGGACAAAAACATTCAGTACTTC. Protein product: CASIDRDKNIQYF.

J is TRBJ2-3 and V is TRBV20-1; 11 nucleotides match TRBD2. The CDR3 contains 15 residues. The germline V gene has CDR1 DFQATT and CDR2 SNEGSKA (reference sequence). Unmatched junction bases numbered 5, after V lost 6 bases and J lost 0 bases. CDR3 in amino acids: CSANSGRASTDTQYF. The DNA of the CDR3 is TGCAGTGCGAATAGCGGGAGGGCTAGCACAGATACGCAGTATTTT.

This clonotype was detected ten times or more. The rearrangement joins TRBV10-3 to TRBJ2-5; TRBD2 aligns across 9 bases. With 6 bases clipped from V and 4 bases from J, the junction kept 9 bases outside the gene matches. Germline CDR1 ENHRY, CDR2 SYGVKD. This CDR3 has 15 residues. For the CDR3, the DNA is TGTGCCATCAGCGCTACTCTAGCGGGGTCAGAGACCCAGTACTTC. This translates into CAISATLAGSETQYF.

The sample holds a few counts of this clonotype. J is TRBJ2-7 and V is TRBV7-2, with D maybe TRBD2 (6 bases). The end of the DNA aligns better with TRBJ2-4, so the J call may be wrong. This CDR3 has 16 amino acids. Germline CDR1 and CDR2: SGHTA and FQGNSA. The CDR3 reads CASSSRVEGAKNIQYF. The DNA for the CDR3 is TGTGCCAGCAGCAGCAGGGTGGAGGGAGCCAAAAACATTCAGTACTTC.

The sample holds many counts of this clonotype. The V call is TRBV12-3 or TRBV12-4, the J call TRBJ1-2; 7 bases match TRBD1. V was clipped by 6 bases and J by 5 bases; unmatched bases: 6. This CDR3 is 13 amino acids long. The CDR3 DNA reads as TGTGCCAGCAGCAGAACAGGGGTGTATGGCTACACCTTC. Residues: CASSRTGVYGYTF.

The chain has TRBV13 and TRBJ2-5; TRBD2 is a possible D gene (6 bases). The CDR3 is 15 amino acids. Trimming stripped 5 bases from V and 1 base from J, with 14 bases between. Germline-derived CDR1 and CDR2 are PRHDT and FYEKMQ (reference sequence). The CDR3 region has the DNA TGTGCCAGCAGCCCAATGGGACTCCTCCAAGAGACCCAGTACTTC. This codes for CASSPMGLLQETQYF.

This clonotype was seen a handful of times. The V gene is TRBV5-1, the J gene TRBJ1-2, with D uncertain. The CDR3 spans 13 residues. Trimming cost V 0 bases and J 4 bases, with 7 bases left between them. CDR1 and CDR2 (germline): SGHRS, YFSETQ. CDR3 sequence reads: CASSLGNLYGYTF. The CDR3 bases are TGCGCCAGCAGCTTGGGCAACCTCTATGGCTACACCTTC.

The CDR3 coding sequence is TGTGCCAGCAGCTTAGTCGCATTGCCAGGGGCCCGAGGCTACACCTTC. Its translation: CASSLVALPGARGYTF. V usage is TRBV7-9 and J usage is TRBJ1-2; maybe TRBD1 (6 bases). The CDR3 spans 16 residues. The germline V gene encodes CDR1 SEHNR and CDR2 FQNEAQ (reference sequence). Trimming stripped 1 base from V and 8 bases from J, with 20 bases between.

V gene TRBV20-1 combines with J gene TRBJ2-5; D not resolved. Germline V gene data show CDR1 as DFQATT and CDR2 as SNEGSKA (reference sequence). CDR3 length: 11 amino acids. V was shortened by 5 bases and J by 0 bases, with 4 bases between the two germline ends. The CDR3 here is CSALNQETQYF. The CDR3 DNA sequence: TGCAGTGCTCTAAACCAAGAGACCCAGTACTTC.

V usage is TRBV7-6 and J usage is TRBJ1-2; D is undetermined. CDR1 is SGHVS, CDR2 FNYEAQ, per germline. CDR3 length: 13 amino acids. Trimming took 5 bases from V and 1 from J, leaving 8 bases between them. This CDR3 is CASSPGFNYGYTF. The CDR3 nucleotides are TGTGCCAGCAGCCCCGGGTTTAACTATGGCTACACCTTC.

This clonotype was observed a few times. The genes are TRBV5-1 and TRBJ2-7; TRBD2 matches 14 bases. V lost 3 bases to trimming and J lost 2 bases; unmatched junction nucleotides: 7. The CDR3 extends over 17 amino acids. The V gene's germline CDR1 is SGHRS and CDR2 YFSETQ. This CDR3 reads CASSWTSGRPFAYEQYF. As DNA, the CDR3 is TGCGCCAGCAGCTGGACTAGCGGGAGGCCCTTTGCCTACGAGCAGTACTTC.

This sequence joins TRBV20-1 and TRBJ2-5; D may match TRBD1 or TRBD2 (5 bases each). Trimming stripped 4 bases from V and 3 bases from J, with 12 bases between. CDR3 length: 13 residues. Germline lookup yields CDR1 DFQATT and CDR2 SNEGSKA (reference sequence). The CDR3 reads CSATGTTKETQYF. The CDR3 DNA follows: TGCAGTGCTACCGGGACCACGAAAGAGACCCAGTACTTC.

The V and J genes are TRBV20-1 and TRBJ1-6; D not certain. Germline V gene sequence: CDR1 DFQATT, CDR2 SNEGSKA (reference sequence). Trimming pared 3 bases from V and 2 bases from J, leaving 14 bases between. The CDR3 length is 16 residues. CDR3 DNA: TGCAGTGCTAGGCCCTTTAAGGGTACCTATAATTCACCCCTCCACTTT. Translating it yields CSARPFKGTYNSPLHF.

A word on this clonotype: A clone one base away is much larger, so this may be a read error. J is TRBJ2-7 and V is TRBV29-1; unclear D gene. CDR3 length equals 13 residues. Germline V gives CDR1 SQVTM, CDR2 ANQGSEA. CDR3 DNA sequence: TGCAGCGGTGAAGATAGATACTCCTACGAGCAGTACTTC. Its protein product is CSGEDRYSYEQYF.

A few counts support this clonotype. The V call is TRBV10-3, the J call TRBJ2-4; D unclear. The J call could be wrong; TRBJ2-5 is a better fit for the DNA end. The germline CDR1 and CDR2 sequences are ENHRY and SYGVKD. The CDR3 has 14 amino acids. The CDR3 nucleotides are TGTGCCATCAGTGAGGGAGTTCCAAAGGAGACCCAGTACTTC. Its protein product is CAISEGVPKETQYF.